Following are 13 T cell receptor beta chains from one sample sequenced in a study of blood T cell repertoires in COVID-19. The assay was immunoSEQ multiplex PCR, and TCRdb's table has in-frame clones only and misses some. The sample contains tens of thousands of clones, approximately 89% of which appear only once. What was sequenced was peripheral blood. All receptors derive from an elderly man with acute or convalescent COVID-19.

The chain has TRBV6-5 and TRBJ1-2; 10 bases agree with TRBD1. Germline lookup yields CDR1 MNHEY and CDR2 SVGAGI. With V trimmed by 2 bases and J by 4 bases, 1 base remained unmatched. The CDR3 covers 14 residues. The CDR3 DNA reads as TGTGCCAGCAGTTACGGGACAGGGGTCTATGGCTACACCTTC. It codes for CASSYGTGVYGYTF.

The CDR3 coding sequence is TGTGCCAGCAGCCAATCATCTACCCGGGGGGGGAACACCGGGGAGCTGTTTTTT. Translation gives CASSQSSTRGGNTGELFF. The chain recombines TRBV3-1 (or the pseudogene TRBV3-2) with TRBJ2-2; 8 nucleotides align to TRBD2. This CDR3 has 18 amino acids. The ends lost 2 bases at V and 1 base at J; junction bases unmatched: 9. Germline CDR1 is LGHDT and CDR2 is YNNKEL (reference sequence).

This rearrangement joins TRBV5-1 to TRBJ2-7; TRBD2 agrees at 7 bases. The junction had 10 bases not matched to a gene; V was cut back by 4 bases and J by 0 bases. Germline lookup yields CDR1 SGHRS and CDR2 YFSETQ. The CDR3 contains 16 residues. The DNA for the CDR3 is TGCGCCAGCAGCCAATGGGGGACTACCTCCTCCTACGAGCAGTACTTC. Amino acids: CASSQWGTTSSYEQYF. The full variable domain, with the rest looked up from reference TRBV5-1 and TRBJ2-7, is KAGVTQTPRYLIKTRGQQVTLSCSPISGHRSVSWYQQTPGQGLQFLFEYFSETQRNKGNFPGRFSGRQFSNSRSEMNVSTLELGDSALYLCASSQWGTTSSYEQYFGPGTRLTVT.

The J gene is TRBJ2-3, the V gene TRBV5-1, with 10 bases fitting TRBD2. CDR3 length: 17 residues. CDR1 and CDR2 (germline): SGHRS, YFSETQ. V dropped 4 bases and J dropped 0; count of bases not matched to a gene: 8. The CDR3 coding sequence is TGCGCCAGCAGCCGCTCTCCTAGCGGGGGTAGCACAGATACGCAGTATTTT. Its protein is CASSRSPSGGSTDTQYF.

The genes are TRBV11-2 and TRBJ1-2; TRBD1 matches at 8 bases. The CDR3 covers 13 residues. Germline-derived CDR1 and CDR2 are SGHAT and FQNNGV. Unmatched junction bases numbered 5, after V lost 5 bases and J lost 6 bases. CDR3 DNA sequence: TGTGCCAGCAGCCGACAGGGGCCAAATGGCTACACCTTC. It yields the protein CASSRQGPNGYTF.

The J gene is TRBJ1-2, the V gene TRBV21-1; the D call TRBD1 from the table was never checked on the DNA. TRBV21-1 is reported as a pseudogene. This CDR3 is built from 15 residues. CDR3 coding DNA: TGTGCCAGCAGGGACAGGGGACAGGGAGGCTATGGCTACACCTTC. It codes for CASRDRGQGGYGYTF.

The chain couples TRBV29-1 to TRBJ1-1, with D possibly TRBD1 on 6 matching bases. Germline assignment: CDR1 SQVTM and CDR2 ANQGSEA. The CDR3 consists of 15 residues. Trimming shortened V by 1 base and J by 1 base, and 13 bases separated the two germline ends. The CDR3 bases are TGCAGCGTTGAAGGCCCGACAGGCACGAACACTGAAGCTTTCTTT. It is translated as CSVEGPTGTNTEAFF. Using reference TRBV29-1 and TRBJ1-1 for the parts outside the CDR3, the full variable domain is SAVISQKPSRDICQRGTSLTIQCQVDSQVTMMFWYRQQPGQSLTLIATANQGSEATYESGFVIDKFPISRPNLTFSTLTVSNMSPEDSSIYLCSVEGPTGTNTEAFFGQGTRLTVV.

This chain connects TRBV19 to TRBJ2-2, with 8 bases matching TRBD1. V trimming: 10 bases; J trimming: 7 bases; junction bases outside the gene matches: 11. The CDR3 runs 14 residues. Germline V CDR1 and CDR2: LNHDA, SQIVND (reference sequence). CDR3 nucleotides: TGTGCCACCCAGGGGGCTAGCCGGAGCGGGGAGCTGTTTTTT. It codes for CATQGASRSGELFF.

This chain joins TRBV11-2 and TRBJ1-1; D uncertain. Germline CDR1 is SGHAT and CDR2 is FQNNGV. The CDR3 is 14 residues long. Trimming removed 3 bases at V and 0 bases at J, with 8 bases between. Here the CDR3 DNA reads TGTGCCAGCAGCTTCCAGGCCATGAACACTGAAGCTTTCTTT. Translation gives CASSFQAMNTEAFF.

The J gene is TRBJ2-2, the V gene TRBV7-2, with 13 bases identical to TRBD2. V trimming: 5 bases; J trimming: 5 bases; junction bases outside the gene matches: 8. Germline loops: CDR1 SGHTA, CDR2 FQGNSA. The CDR3 length is 17 residues. The CDR3 DNA sequence: TGTGCCAGCAGCCCCGGACTAGCGGGAGCATGGACCGGGGAGCTGTTTTTT. This encodes CASSPGLAGAWTGELFF.

This clone was detected once. The genes are TRBV7-2 and TRBJ1-6, with D tentatively TRBD1 (5 bases). The CDR3 runs to 15 residues. Trimming removed 2 bases from V and 9 bases from J, with 14 bases in between. The germline gives CDR1 SGHTA, CDR2 FQGNSA. The CDR3 protein is CASSLKADIGSPLHF. CDR3 DNA sequence: TGTGCCAGCAGCTTAAAGGCGGACATAGGTTCACCCCTCCACTTT.

The chain is built from TRBV6-5 and TRBJ1-4, with 7 bases lining up with TRBD1. CDR3 size: 15 residues. The germline V gene has CDR1 MNHEY and CDR2 SVGAGI. Trimming cost V 6 bases and J 8 bases; bases outside gene matches: 12. This CDR3 reads CASRSTGYLFEKLFF. The CDR3 nucleotides are TGTGCCAGCAGGTCGACAGGGTATCTTTTCGAAAAACTGTTTTTT.

The chain combines TRBV27 with TRBJ1-5; D remains ambiguous. The ends were cut back, 8 bases at V and 2 bases at J, with 10 bases in the middle. The CDR3 has 13 residues. Looked up from germline, CDR1 is MNHEY and CDR2 is SMNVEV (reference sequence). Here the CDR3 DNA reads TGTGCCAGCTCAGTTTCCCGCAATCAGCCCCAGCATTTT. Translating it yields CASSVSRNQPQHF.